This T cell receptor (beta chain) was captured in a study of a mutant IDH1 vaccine in newly diagnosed glioma. Study-wide context: Treated patients showed a male proportion of roughly 62%, a female proportion of around 40%, and a mean age of approximately 40 years. Patients arrived already treated with radiotherapy, temozolomide, or both, most having had both.

Comments on this clone: As yet, its antigen is unknown.

The CDR3 totals 13 residues. V lost 2 bases, J lost 3 bases, and 8 bases lay in between. CDR1 and CDR2 from the germline V gene are SGHDT and YYEEEE. The repertoire was sequenced with immunoSEQ multiplex PCR; TCRdb's copy has only in-frame clones and lacks some. Here the sample spans tens of thousands of clones, 75% to 85% being singletons. Time point meaning: week 35, safety follow-up. The content of each vaccine dose was 300 ug of mutant IDH1 20-mer peptide, and topical imiquimod accompanied it. This sample comprised PBMCs, obtained from a glioma patient whose treatment included an IDH1 peptide vaccine. This TCR came from a man between 35 and 55 years old with glioma. This rearrangement joins TRBV5-6 to TRBJ2-5; D unclear. The CDR3 here is CASSLPAEETQYF. CDR3 in DNA: TGTGCCAGCAGCTTACCGGCAGAAGAGACCCAGTACTTC. Filled out from reference TRBV5-6 and TRBJ2-5, the complete variable domain reads DAGVTQSPTHLIKTRGQQVTLRCSPKSGHDTVSWYQQALGQGPQFIFQYYEEEERQRGNFPDRFSGHQFPNYSSELNVNALLLGDSALYLCASSLPAEETQYFGPGTRLLVL.